This entry lists 27 T cell receptor beta chains sequenced from one sample in a study of blood T cell repertoires in COVID-19. Clones were sequenced by immunoSEQ multiplex PCR, and TCRdb holds only the in-frame ones, with some missing. The profile shows 250,000 to 300,000 clones, approximately 91% of them singletons. Sequencing was performed on peripheral blood. These receptor sequences come from a woman in her thirties or forties who had recovered from COVID-19.

V and J are TRBV12-3 or TRBV12-4 and TRBJ2-1; D ambiguous. This CDR3 is 11 amino acids long. V lost 3 bases and J 7 bases, leaving 4 bases between the germline ends. The CDR3 nucleotides read TGTGCCAGCAGTTTCCTGAATGAGCAGTTCTTC. Translated, it gives CASSFLNEQFF.

This clone came up once. The V call is TRBV30, the J call TRBJ1-1, with 8 nucleotides matching TRBD1. Looked up from germline, CDR1 is GTSNPN and CDR2 is SVGIG (reference sequence). V lost 8 bases and J lost 0; bases outside the gene matches: 2. The CDR3 consists of 12 residues. DNA for the CDR3: TGTGCCCGACAGGGGATGAACACTGAAGCTTTCTTT. This gives the protein CARQGMNTEAFF. Based on the CDR3 plus reference TRBV30 and TRBJ1-1, the full variable domain is SQTIHQWPATLVQPVGSPLSLECTVEGTSNPNLYWYRQAAGRGLQLLFYSVGIGQISSEVPQNLSASRPQDRQFILSSKKLLLSDSGFYLCARQGMNTEAFFGQGTRLTVV.

This chain uses TRBV2 with TRBJ2-4; the match to TRBD2 covers 12 bases. Unmatched junction bases numbered 5, after V lost 2 bases and J lost 0 bases. Germline V gene sequence: CDR1 SNHLY, CDR2 FYNNEI. The CDR3 runs to 18 residues. This CDR3 reads CASSERTSGDLAKNIQYF. DNA for the CDR3: TGTGCCAGCAGTGAAAGGACTAGCGGGGACCTAGCCAAAAACATTCAGTACTTC.

This clone was seen just once. The CDR3 loop reads CASSSPTGVIEAFF. The CDR3 region has the DNA TGCGCCAGCAGCTCCCCGACAGGGGTGATTGAAGCTTTCTTT. The chain combines TRBV4-1 with TRBJ1-1; 8 bases fit TRBD1. V lost 5 bases and J lost 7; bases outside the gene matches: 9. Germline V gene lookup returns CDR1 MGHRA and CDR2 YSYEKL. The CDR3 covers 14 residues.

The gene calls are TRBV10-3 and TRBJ2-1, with 11 bases lining up with TRBD2. The trim removed 0 bases at V and 8 bases at J, leaving 3 bases unmatched. Germline values: CDR1 ENHRY, CDR2 SYGVKD. CDR3 length: 15 residues. The CDR3 nucleotides are TGTGCCATCAGTGAGTCTAGCGGGAGGGCCGATGAGCAGTTCTTC. Protein: CAISESSGRADEQFF.

V gene TRBV3-1 (or the pseudogene TRBV3-2) combines with J gene TRBJ2-1; D unresolved. In germline, CDR1 is LGHDT, CDR2 YNNKEL (reference sequence). The CDR3 loop spans 15 amino acids. V lost 0 bases and J lost 10, with 16 bases in between. CDR3 coding DNA: TGTGCCAGCAGCCAAGATCCGAGCGACGCATTAGAGCAGTTCTTC. As protein: CASSQDPSDALEQFF.

The chain combines TRBV11-2 with TRBJ1-1, with D unclear. In germline, CDR1 is SGHAT, CDR2 FQNNGV. The ends were cut back, 5 bases at V and 1 base at J, with 5 bases in the middle. The CDR3 extends over 12 amino acids. The CDR3 nucleotides are TGTGCCAGCAGCCCGGGGAACACTGAAGCTTTCTTT. Translated, it gives CASSPGNTEAFF.

The chain combines TRBV5-8 with TRBJ2-5, with 11 positions matching TRBD1. Germline-derived CDR1 and CDR2 are SGHTS and YDEGEE. The CDR3 has 15 residues. The junction had 7 bases not matched to a gene; V was cut back by 4 bases and J by 5 bases. The CDR3 DNA reads TGTGCCAGCAGCGGGCGGACAGGGGGCGTCGAGACCCAGTACTTC. Translating it yields CASSGRTGGVETQYF.

This chain joins TRBV19 and TRBJ2-6; 8 bases fit TRBD2. CDR1 LNHDA and CDR2 SQIVND come from the germline V gene (reference sequence). The CDR3 covers 16 residues. V was pared by 2 bases and J by 4 bases, with 4 bases of the junction left unmatched. The CDR3 DNA follows: TGTGCCAGTAGTATATCGGGAGGGGCAGGGGCCAACGTCCTGACTTTC. Translating gives CASSISGGAGANVLTF.

The rearrangement joins TRBV5-4 to TRBJ1-6, with 8 bases matching TRBD1. Germline trimming cut 5 bases from V and 10 bases from J; bases unmatched to any gene: 8. The CDR3 consists of 14 residues. CDR1 and CDR2 (germline): SGHNT, YYREEE (reference sequence). CDR3 nucleotides: TGTGCCAGCAGACACGGACAGGGCGACTCACCCCTCCACTTT. Translation: CASRHGQGDSPLHF.

The chain is built from TRBV6-1 and TRBJ2-5, with D possibly TRBD2 on 5 matching bases. Trimming removed 1 base from V and 1 base from J, with 13 bases in between. CDR1 is MNHNS and CDR2 is SASEGT in the germline V gene. CDR3 size: 16 residues. The CDR3 DNA reads as TGTGCCAGCAGTGAAGAGCGGAAGAGGATCCAAGAGACCCAGTACTTC. Its protein product is CASSEERKRIQETQYF.

The V and J genes are TRBV12-3 or TRBV12-4 and TRBJ2-3; a possible D gene is TRBD2 (6 bases). The CDR3 has 13 amino acids. Trimming took off 8 bases at V and 6 bases at J, with 15 bases between the two ends. The CDR3 protein is CASGRDSSDTQYF. Written as DNA, the CDR3 is TGTGCCAGCGGGCGGGATTCATCTGATACGCAGTATTTT.

This chain joins TRBV7-9 and TRBJ1-4, with 7 positions matching TRBD1. The CDR3 is 14 amino acids. V dropped 3 bases and J dropped 5; count of bases not matched to a gene: 3. Germline V gene data show CDR1 as SEHNR and CDR2 as FQNEAQ (reference sequence). CDR3 in DNA: TGTGCCAGCAGCTTTGGGGACAGAAATGAAAAACTGTTTTTT. The encoded protein is CASSFGDRNEKLFF.

The CDR3 loop reads CASSHGTSGTYEQYF. CDR3 sequence (DNA): TGTGCCAGCTCGCACGGGACTAGCGGTACTTACGAGCAGTACTTC. The J gene is TRBJ2-7, the V gene TRBV18; TRBD2 aligns across 11 bases. V trimming: 6 bases; J trimming: 4 bases; junction bases outside the gene matches: 8. CDR1 KGHSH and CDR2 LQKENI come from the germline V gene. The CDR3 extends over 15 amino acids.

The chain recombines TRBV5-6 with TRBJ2-7; D may be TRBD2 (6 bases). V was trimmed by 0 bases and J by 1 base, leaving 8 bases between them. The CDR3 totals 14 residues. CDR1 and CDR2 (germline): SGHDT, YYEEEE. The CDR3 region is CASSLGGDSYEQYF. CDR3 in DNA: TGTGCCAGCAGCTTGGGCGGGGATTCCTACGAGCAGTACTTC.

V gene TRBV6-5 combines with J gene TRBJ2-5; 8 bases fit TRBD2. The V segment lost 6 bases and the J segment 4 bases; nucleotides outside the gene matches: 1. CDR1 MNHEY and CDR2 SVGAGI come from the germline V gene. The CDR3 has 12 amino acids. CDR3 amino acids: CASSLAGETQYF. The CDR3 region has the DNA TGTGCCAGCAGCCTAGCGGGAGAGACCCAGTACTTC.

CDR3 coding DNA: TGCGCCAGCAGCTTGGTCGGGACAGGGGGCGAGGAGACCCAGTACTTC. It specifies CASSLVGTGGEETQYF. This sequence joins TRBV5-1 and TRBJ2-5, with 12 bases aligning to TRBD1. From germline, CDR1 is SGHRS and CDR2 YFSETQ. The ends lost 0 bases at V and 5 bases at J; junction bases unmatched: 5. This CDR3 spans 16 amino acids.

The rearrangement joins TRBV14 to TRBJ2-2, with 12 nucleotides matching TRBD2. V was clipped by 0 bases and J by 2 bases; unmatched bases: 7. Looked up from germline, CDR1 is SGHDN and CDR2 is FVKESK. The CDR3 contains 19 residues. CDR3 nucleotide sequence: TGTGCCAGCAGCCAAGATCTAGGACTAGCGGGATTCAACACCGGGGAGCTGTTTTTT. Protein product: CASSQDLGLAGFNTGELFF.

The chain is built from TRBV25-1 and TRBJ2-5, with 7 nucleotides matching TRBD1. With V trimmed by 3 bases and J by 1 base, 5 bases remained unmatched. The CDR3 runs 15 residues. Germline V gene lookup returns CDR1 MGHDK and CDR2 SYGVNS. In nucleotides, the CDR3 is TGTGCCAGCAGTGAGTGGGACAGACCCCAAGAGACCCAGTACTTC. It is translated as CASSEWDRPQETQYF.

In its sample, this clone was seen once. V is TRBV24-1 and J is TRBJ2-1; 11 bases fit TRBD2. The CDR3 spans 18 residues. J was trimmed by 6 bases and V by 1 base; bases with no gene match: 10. Germline loops: CDR1 KGHDR, CDR2 SFDVKD. CDR3 in amino acids: CATSDFVAGGPIPNEQFF. CDR3 DNA sequence: TGTGCCACCAGTGATTTCGTAGCGGGAGGGCCCATCCCCAATGAGCAGTTCTTC.

The chain is built from TRBV5-1 and TRBJ2-1; TRBD2 matches at 9 bases. The V and J ends lost 4 bases and 4 bases, in that order; junction bases with no gene match: 9. This CDR3 region has 16 residues. The germline gives CDR1 SGHRS, CDR2 YFSETQ. CDR3 residues: CASSTSLAGEYNEQFF. CDR3 bases: TGCGCCAGCAGCACATCCTTAGCGGGAGAATACAATGAGCAGTTCTTC.

The chain joins TRBV20-1 to TRBJ2-1; no firm D call. CDR1 and CDR2 from the germline V gene are DFQATT and SNEGSKA (reference sequence). Deletions cut 3 bases from V and 3 bases from J, with 18 bases between. The CDR3 totals 16 residues. Here the CDR3 DNA reads TGCAGTGCTAGTTCAGTCGAGCGAGGCGACTACAATGAGCAGTTCTTC. This sequence encodes CSASSVERGDYNEQFF.

V usage is TRBV3-1 (or the pseudogene TRBV3-2) and J usage is TRBJ2-3, with D tentatively TRBD1 (5 bases). Germline-derived CDR1 and CDR2 are LGHDT and YNNKEL (reference sequence). This CDR3 contains 13 residues. Deletions cut 3 bases from V and 1 base from J, with 5 bases between. The CDR3 nucleotides are TGTGCCAGCAGCCAGACAGGCACAGATACGCAGTATTTT. This sequence encodes CASSQTGTDTQYF.

The chain carries TRBV6-6 and TRBJ1-1; 8 bases are shared with TRBD1. J gave up 1 base and V 5 bases, and 15 bases lay outside the gene matches. Germline CDR1 reads MNHNY; CDR2 reads SVGAGI (reference sequence). The CDR3 has 18 amino acids. CDR3 coding DNA: TGTGCCAGCAGTCCGTCCGGGACAGGTGACTCGGCGAACACTGAAGCTTTCTTT. Its protein product is CASSPSGTGDSANTEAFF.

The gene calls are TRBV7-6 and TRBJ1-1; D not certain. The V gene's germline CDR1 is SGHVS and CDR2 FNYEAQ. The length of the CDR3 is 14 residues. The germline V and J ends were trimmed by 5 bases and 5 bases, with 15 bases remaining between them. The CDR3 protein is CASSTGLTGTEAFF. Written as DNA, the CDR3 is TGTGCCAGCAGCACGGGCTTGACGGGGACTGAAGCTTTCTTT. Filled out from reference TRBV7-6 and TRBJ1-1, the complete variable domain reads GAGVSQSPRYKVTKRGQDVALRCDPISGHVSLYWYRQALGQGPEFLTYFNYEAQQDKSGLPNDRFSAERPEGSISTLTIQRTEQRDSAMYRCASSTGLTGTEAFFGQGTRLTVV.

This clone has only one observation. This rearrangement joins TRBV28 to TRBJ2-1; tentatively, D is TRBD1 (6 bases). This CDR3 region has 13 residues. V was clipped by 6 bases and J by 7 bases, with 13 bases between them. Germline V gene lookup returns CDR1 MDHEN and CDR2 SYDVKM. In DNA, the CDR3 is TGTGCCAGCAGGCAAAACAGGGAGAATGAGCAGTTCTTC. This sequence encodes CASRQNRENEQFF.

The gene calls are TRBV30 and TRBJ2-1; D possibly corresponds to TRBD2 (5 bases). Trimming took off 1 base at V and 10 bases at J, with 8 bases between the two ends. The V gene's germline CDR1 is GTSNPN and CDR2 SVGIG (reference sequence). This CDR3 is 11 amino acids long. In DNA form, the CDR3 reads TGTGCCTGGAGTGGCGGGCCGGAGCAGTTCTTC. Its translation is CAWSGGPEQFF.